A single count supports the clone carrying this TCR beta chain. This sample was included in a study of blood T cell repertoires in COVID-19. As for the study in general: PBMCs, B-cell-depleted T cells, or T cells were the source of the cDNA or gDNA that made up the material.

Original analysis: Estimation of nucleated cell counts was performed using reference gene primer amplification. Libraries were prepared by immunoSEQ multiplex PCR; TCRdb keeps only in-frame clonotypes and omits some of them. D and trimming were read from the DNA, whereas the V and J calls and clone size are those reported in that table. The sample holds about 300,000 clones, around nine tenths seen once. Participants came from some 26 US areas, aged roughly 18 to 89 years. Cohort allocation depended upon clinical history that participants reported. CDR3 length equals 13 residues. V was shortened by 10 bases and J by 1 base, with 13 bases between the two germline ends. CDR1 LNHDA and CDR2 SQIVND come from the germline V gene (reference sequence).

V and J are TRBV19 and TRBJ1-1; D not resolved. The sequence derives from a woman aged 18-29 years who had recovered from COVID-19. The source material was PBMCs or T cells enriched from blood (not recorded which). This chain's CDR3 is CATSPRGNTEAFF. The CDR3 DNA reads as TGTGCCACATCCCCGCGGGGGAACACTGAAGCTTTCTTT. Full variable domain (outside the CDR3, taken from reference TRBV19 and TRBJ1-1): DGGITQSPKYLFRKEGQNVTLSCEQNLNHDAMYWYRQDPGQGLRLIYYSQIVNDFQKGDIAEGYSVSREKKESFPLTVTSAQKNPTAFYLCATSPRGNTEAFFGQGTRLTVV.